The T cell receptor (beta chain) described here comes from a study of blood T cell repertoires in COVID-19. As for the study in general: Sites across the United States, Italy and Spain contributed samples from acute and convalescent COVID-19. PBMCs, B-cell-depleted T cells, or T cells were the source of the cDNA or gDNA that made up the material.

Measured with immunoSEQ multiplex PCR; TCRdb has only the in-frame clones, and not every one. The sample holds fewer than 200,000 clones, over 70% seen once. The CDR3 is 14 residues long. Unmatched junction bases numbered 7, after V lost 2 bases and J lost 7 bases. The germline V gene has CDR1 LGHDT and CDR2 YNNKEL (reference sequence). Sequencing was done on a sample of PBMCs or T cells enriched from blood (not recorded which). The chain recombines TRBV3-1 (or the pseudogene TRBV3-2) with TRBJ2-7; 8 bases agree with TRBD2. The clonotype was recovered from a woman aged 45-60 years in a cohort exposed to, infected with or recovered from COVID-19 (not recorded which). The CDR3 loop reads CASSQRLAGWEQYF. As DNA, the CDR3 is TGTGCCAGCAGCCAAAGGCTAGCGGGCTGGGAGCAGTACTTC.